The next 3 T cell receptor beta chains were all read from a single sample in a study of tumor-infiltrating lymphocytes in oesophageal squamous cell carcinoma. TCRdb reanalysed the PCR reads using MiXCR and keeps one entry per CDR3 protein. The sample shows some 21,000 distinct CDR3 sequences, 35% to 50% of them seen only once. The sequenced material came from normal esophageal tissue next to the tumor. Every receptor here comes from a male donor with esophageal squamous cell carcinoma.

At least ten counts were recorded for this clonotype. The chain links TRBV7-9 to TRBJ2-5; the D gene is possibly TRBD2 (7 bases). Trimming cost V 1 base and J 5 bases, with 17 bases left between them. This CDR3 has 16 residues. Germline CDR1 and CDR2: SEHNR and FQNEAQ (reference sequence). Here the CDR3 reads CASSLGVGGGRETQYF. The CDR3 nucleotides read TGTGCCAGCAGCTTAGGCGTAGGGGGGGGTCGGGAGACCCAGTACTTC. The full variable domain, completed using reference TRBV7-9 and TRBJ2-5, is DTGVSQNPRHKITKRGQNVTFRCDPISEHNRLYWYRQTLGQGPEFLTYFQNEAQLEKSRLLSDRFSAERPKGSFSTLEIQRTEQGDSAMYLCASSLGVGGGRETQYFGPGTRLLVL.

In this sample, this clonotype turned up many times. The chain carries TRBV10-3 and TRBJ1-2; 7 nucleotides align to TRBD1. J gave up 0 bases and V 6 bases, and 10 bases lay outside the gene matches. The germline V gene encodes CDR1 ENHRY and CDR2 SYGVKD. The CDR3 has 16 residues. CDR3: CAIREGSGQTNYGYTF. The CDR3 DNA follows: TGTGCCATCAGAGAAGGTTCGGGACAGACTAACTATGGCTACACCTTC.

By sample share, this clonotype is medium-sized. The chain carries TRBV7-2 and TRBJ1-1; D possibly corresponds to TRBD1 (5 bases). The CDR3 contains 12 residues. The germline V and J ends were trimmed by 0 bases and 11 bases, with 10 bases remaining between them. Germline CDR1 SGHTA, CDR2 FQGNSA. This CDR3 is CASSLAAGGAFF. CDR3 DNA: TGTGCCAGCAGCTTAGCGGCGGGGGGGGCTTTCTTT.